These T cell receptor beta chains were read from a single sample in a study of T cell responses to AZD1222 COVID-19 vaccine. The protocol was immunoSEQ multiplex PCR, while the TCRdb copy is restricted to in-frame clones and leaves out a portion. The sample contains about 140,000 clones, more than 80% of which appear only once. Sequences were derived from peripheral blood, sampled 28 days after the second dose of the MenACWY control vaccine. These receptors were obtained from an adult who received the MenACWY meningococcal vaccine as a control. Both conserved end residues are part of each CDR3. The D gene is left open where the match is weak. Expanded clones get a size class; other rows say once, few or many, or leave the size out.

d_call clone_size j_call v_call cdr3_aa cdr3_nt
TRBD1 - TRBJ2-5 TRBV5-1 CASSTRTGQETQYF TGCGCCAGCAGCACCAGGACAGGCCAAGAGACCCAGTACTTC
- - TRBJ2-1 TRBV28 CASPPGVGSSYNEQFF TGTGCCAGCCCCCCTGGGGTCGGAAGCTCCTACAATGAGCAGTTCTTC
- - TRBJ2-3 TRBV10-3 CAISDRRGRDTQYF TGTGCCATCAGTGATCGGAGGGGGCGAGATACGCAGTATTTT
- - TRBJ2-1 TRBV7-9 CASSVEGNEQFF TGTGCCAGCAGCGTCGAAGGCAATGAGCAGTTCTTC
- few TRBJ1-6 TRBV3-1/TRBV3-2 CASSQRGRMDSPLHF TGTGCCAGCAGCCAAAGGGGTCGGATGGATTCACCCCTCCACTTT
TRBD1 - TRBJ2-5 TRBV28 CASRTTGGTQYF TGTGCCAGCAGGACCACAGGGGGGACCCAGTACTTC
TRBD1 - TRBJ2-2 TRBV19 CASTQGAGTGELFF TGTGCCAGTACACAGGGGGCGGGTACCGGGGAGCTGTTTTTT
- - TRBJ2-7 TRBV28 CASSVPDKTYEQYF TGTGCCAGCAGTGTGCCAGACAAAACCTACGAGCAGTACTTC
- - TRBJ1-4 TRBV24-1 CATSPDGEKLFF TGTGCCACCAGTCCAGACGGTGAAAAACTGTTTTTT
- once TRBJ1-1 TRBV2 CASRLSFTLNTEAFF TGTGCCAGCAGGTTATCATTCACTTTGAACACTGAAGCTTTCTTT
TRBD1 - TRBJ2-7 TRBV28 CASNTRQGTYEQYF TGTGCCAGCAACACTCGACAGGGAACCTACGAGCAGTACTTC
- - TRBJ2-5 TRBV5-1 CASSLPTSPQGIHSSAQETQYF TGCGCCAGCAGTTTGCCTACTTCCCCCCAGGGGATTCATAGCAGCGCACAAGAGACCCAGTACTTC
TRBD1 once TRBJ1-5 TRBV6-1 CASSEGQGNQPQHF TGTGCCAGCAGTGAGGGACAGGGGAATCAGCCCCAGCATTTT
- - TRBJ1-5 TRBV19 CASTPSRLLSNQPQHF TGTGCCAGTACCCCGTCCAGGCTGCTTAGCAATCAGCCCCAGCATTTT
TRBD2 few TRBJ2-7 TRBV12-3/TRBV12-4 CASSGPSGYEQYF TGTGCCAGCAGTGGTCCTAGCGGCTACGAGCAGTACTTC
TRBD2 - TRBJ2-1 TRBV13 CASSFLLAGGNEQFF TGTGCCAGCAGCTTCTTACTAGCGGGAGGGAATGAGCAGTTCTTC
- - TRBJ1-2 TRBV30 CAWSYAAGGGYGYTF TGTGCCTGGAGTTACGCCGCGGGAGGTGGCTATGGCTACACCTTC
- - TRBJ2-7 TRBV27 CASSTASAYEQYF TGTGCCAGCAGTACCGCCTCGGCCTACGAGCAGTACTTC
- - TRBJ1-3 TRBV10-3 CAISESWTSGNTIYF TGTGCCATCAGTGAGTCGTGGACCTCTGGAAACACCATATATTTT
- - TRBJ2-7 TRBV2 CASTQNGDIAYEQYF TGTGCCAGCACCCAGAACGGGGATATCGCCTACGAGCAGTACTTC
- - TRBJ2-3 TRBV5-1 CASRRGRDPTDTQYF TGCGCCAGCAGGAGAGGGCGGGACCCCACAGATACGCAGTATTTT
- - TRBJ1-2 TRBV19 CASSIVGQGSYGYTF TGTGCCAGTAGTATAGTGGGGCAGGGATCCTATGGCTACACCTTC
- - TRBJ1-3 TRBV6-5 CAIRNSGNTIYF TGTGCCATCAGGAATTCTGGAAACACCATATATTTT
TRBD1 - TRBJ1-4 TRBV25-1 CASSGTVTNEKLFF TGTGCCAGCTCCGGGACAGTAACTAATGAAAAACTGTTTTTT
TRBD1 - TRBJ1-2 TRBV28 CASRQPGQGIYYGYTF TGTGCCAGCCGCCAGCCCGGACAGGGCATCTACTATGGCTACACCTTC
- - TRBJ2-2 TRBV5-1 CASSPGGANTGELFF TGCGCCAGCAGCCCCGGGGGAGCGAACACCGGGGAGCTGTTTTTT
- - TRBJ1-3 TRBV5-1 CASSPRLQAFSGNTIYF TGCGCCAGCAGCCCCCGTCTTCAGGCCTTCTCTGGAAACACCATATATTTT
TRBD1 - TRBJ2-2 TRBV10-2 CASSESGQGNGELFF TGCGCCAGCAGTGAGTCGGGACAGGGGAACGGGGAGCTGTTTTTT
TRBD1 - TRBJ2-7 TRBV19 CASRPETGGYEQYF TGTGCCAGTAGGCCCGAGACAGGGGGCTACGAGCAGTACTTC
- - TRBJ1-1 TRBV19 CASSIDPPFTGPGTEAFF TGTGCCAGTAGTATAGATCCACCCTTTACAGGGCCTGGGACTGAAGCTTTCTTT
- few TRBJ2-5 TRBV12-3/TRBV12-4 CASSFLYETQYF TGTGCCAGCAGTTTTCTATACGAGACCCAGTACTTC
- few TRBJ1-1 TRBV28 CASTRRLMNTEAFF TGTGCCAGCACGCGGAGGCTTATGAACACTGAAGCTTTCTTT
- - TRBJ2-5 TRBV5-1 CASSLEVGAGQETQYF TGCGCCAGCAGCTTGGAGGTCGGCGCAGGGCAAGAGACCCAGTACTTC
- - TRBJ1-5 TRBV19 CASTSAVDYQPQHF TGTGCCAGTACCAGCGCAGTTGATTATCAGCCCCAGCATTTT
- once TRBJ2-7 TRBV28 CASSFPGYEQYF TGTGCCAGCAGTTTTCCGGGGTACGAGCAGTACTTC
TRBD1 - TRBJ2-7 TRBV28 CASSLYRDRGFGSEQYF TGTGCCAGCAGTTTATACCGGGACAGAGGGTTTGGGTCCGAGCAGTACTTC
- once TRBJ2-7 TRBV6-2/TRBV6-3 CASTPSGQFEQYF TGTGCCAGCACCCCGTCGGGGCAGTTCGAGCAGTACTTC
TRBD1 - TRBJ2-3 TRBV6-2/TRBV6-3 CASSYGRGQGASTDTQYF TGTGCCAGCAGTTACGGAAGGGGACAGGGCGCTAGCACAGATACGCAGTATTTT
- - TRBJ1-5 TRBV19 CASSQGWGNQPQHF TGTGCCAGTAGTCAGGGTTGGGGCAATCAGCCCCAGCATTTT
- once TRBJ1-3 TRBV2 CASSGKRNGNTIYF TGTGCCAGCAGTGGGAAGAGGAATGGAAACACCATATATTTT
- - TRBJ1-1 TRBV20-1 CSARQITEAFF TGCAGTGCTAGACAAATCACTGAAGCTTTCTTT
TRBD1 once TRBJ1-5 TRBV5-6 CASSSGTGDSNQPQHF TGTGCCAGCAGTTCCGGGACAGGGGATAGCAATCAGCCCCAGCATTTT
- - TRBJ2-7 TRBV3-1/TRBV3-2 CASSQAGLYEQYF TGTGCCAGCAGCCAGGCTGGGTTGTACGAGCAGTACTTC